Listed below are T cell receptor beta chains from one sample, sequenced in a study of T cell repertoires in cytomegalovirus infection. TCRdb recomputed calls from the reads with MiXCR, one row per CDR3 protein. The sample consists of approximately 730,000 distinct CDR3 sequences, approximately 33% of them appearing once. The antigens for these receptors are not known. Specimen: cultured PBMCs, collected from culture after CMV antigen stimulation. Receptors originate from a human donor in good health (CMV status not recorded). Some clones in this sample may be carry-over from other donors' samples. CDR3s include the opening cysteine and the closing phenylalanine or tryptophan. Each record gives: clone size, V gene, D gene, J gene, CDR3 protein, CDR3 DNA. D genes are given only for firm matches. The listing skips clone size in some rows; elsewhere it reads once, few, many or a size class.

NA	TRBV15	NA	TRBJ1-1	CATSSTRGRTEAFF	TGTGCCACCAGCAGCACCAGGGGTCGCACTGAAGCTTTCTTT
NA	TRBV7-2	NA	TRBJ2-7	CASSRLGYEQYF	TGTGCCAGCAGCCGCCTCGGCTACGAGCAGTACTTC
few	TRBV7-6	NA	TRBJ2-2	CASSLEGWSGELFF	TGTGCCAGCAGCTTAGAAGGATGGTCCGGGGAGCTGTTTTTT
NA	TRBV15	NA	TRBJ2-1	CATSRGRGTYNEQFF	TGTGCCACCAGCAGAGGTCGGGGGACCTACAATGAGCAGTTCTTC
NA	TRBV12-3/TRBV12-4	NA	TRBJ2-1	CASSLVYRNEQFF	TGTGCCAGCAGTTTAGTTTACCGGAATGAGCAGTTCTTC
few	TRBV4-1	NA	TRBJ1-5	CASSQGEGSRQPQHF	TGCGCCAGCAGCCAAGGGGAAGGGAGTCGTCAGCCCCAGCATTTT
NA	TRBV5-1	TRBD1	TRBJ2-3	CATGTATLDTQYF	TGCGCCACGGGGACAGCCACTCTGGATACGCAGTATTTT
many	TRBV7-2	NA	TRBJ2-7	CASSLSRGNEQYF	TGTGCCAGCAGCTTAAGTCGAGGAAACGAGCAGTACTTC
NA	TRBV28	NA	TRBJ2-7	CASMTGGTEQYF	TGTGCCAGCATGACCGGGGGGACAGAGCAGTACTTC
NA	TRBV5-1	NA	TRBJ2-3	CASSWGDHTDTQYF	TGCGCCAGCAGCTGGGGGGATCACACAGATACGCAGTATTTT
NA	TRBV20-1	TRBD1	TRBJ2-1	CSARIYEGDRGSYNELFF	TGCAGTGCTAGAATTTATGAGGGTGACAGGGGCTCCTACAATGAGCTGTTCTTC
few	TRBV7-8	NA	TRBJ1-2	CASSLEHRPNYGYTF	TGTGCCAGCAGCTTAGAGCACAGACCCAACTATGGCTACACCTTC
many	TRBV7-2	NA	TRBJ1-2	CASSPGPFYGYTF	TGTGCCAGCAGCCCGGGCCCGTTTTATGGCTACACCTTC
many	TRBV7-2	NA	TRBJ1-1	CASSAGSVNTEAFF	TGTGCCAGCAGCGCTGGCAGTGTGAACACTGAAGCTTTCTTT
NA	TRBV6-8	NA	TRBJ2-5	CASRVAIQETQYF	TGTGCCAGCAGGGTAGCAATCCAAGAGACCCAGTACTTC
few	TRBV7-2	NA	TRBJ2-1	CASSTATMKLEQFF	TGTGCCAGCAGCACAGCTACAATGAAGTTAGAGCAGTTCTTC
few	TRBV11-2	NA	TRBJ1-1	CASSLWGESEAFF	TGTGCCAGCAGCTTATGGGGCGAGTCTGAAGCTTTCTTT
NA	TRBV10-3	NA	TRBJ1-1	CAISALGGNTEAFF	TGTGCCATCAGTGCTTTAGGGGGGAACACTGAAGCTTTCTTT
NA	TRBV2	TRBD2	TRBJ2-3	CASQRGEYTDTQYF	TGTGCCAGCCAGCGGGGGGAATACACAGATACGCAGTATTTT
NA	TRBV7-3	NA	TRBJ1-3	CASSLQGGGGNTIYF	TGTGCCAGCAGCTTACAGGGTGGCGGTGGAAACACCATATATTTT
many	TRBV12-3/TRBV12-4	NA	TRBJ1-1	CASSFGATEAFF	TGTGCCAGCAGCTTTGGAGCGACTGAAGCTTTCTTT
few	TRBV5-1	NA	TRBJ1-2	CASSSPEVYGYTF	TGCGCCAGCAGCTCACCAGAGGTTTATGGCTACACCTTC
NA	TRBV15	TRBD2	TRBJ2-1	CATSRGLADQLGSYNEQFF	TGTGCCACCAGCAGGGGACTAGCGGACCAACTGGGGTCCTACAATGAGCAGTTCTTC
NA	TRBV7-2	TRBD2	TRBJ2-5	CASSFSGSVQETQYF	TGTGCCAGCAGCTTCAGCGGGAGTGTCCAAGAGACCCAGTACTTC
NA	TRBV6-2/TRBV6-3	NA	TRBJ1-5	CASSYGPKGGNQPQHF	TGTGCCAGCAGTTACGGGCCAAAGGGAGGCAATCAGCCCCAGCATTTT
few	TRBV18	NA	TRBJ2-1	CASSPYRETLKEQFF	TGTGCCAGCTCACCGTACAGGGAGACGCTCAAGGAGCAGTTCTTC
NA	TRBV27	NA	TRBJ2-3	CASSLGFARTQYF	TGTGCCAGCAGTTTAGGTTTTGCCCGAACGCAGTATTTT
few	TRBV4-1	NA	TRBJ1-5	CASSQDGRDQPQHF	TGCGCCAGCAGCCAAGATGGAAGGGATCAGCCCCAGCATTTT
NA	TRBV7-9	TRBD2	TRBJ2-1	CASSPLAGGREQFF	TGTGCCAGCAGCCCACTAGCGGGGGGGCGTGAGCAGTTCTTC
few	TRBV6-2/TRBV6-3	NA	TRBJ1-5	CASSRGGYQPQHF	TGTGCCAGCTCCCGCGGCGGGTATCAGCCCCAGCATTTT
NA	TRBV7-2	TRBD2	TRBJ2-5	CASSRGGEAYETQYF	TGTGCCAGCAGCCGGGGGGGGGAGGCGTACGAGACCCAGTACTTC
many	TRBV7-2	NA	TRBJ2-7	CASSLVLDRQYF	TGTGCCAGCAGCTTAGTTCTGGACAGGCAGTACTTC
few	TRBV7-2	NA	TRBJ1-5	CASSLGLGSQPQHF	TGTGCCAGCAGCTTAGGGTTGGGGAGTCAGCCCCAGCATTTT
NA	TRBV27	TRBD1	TRBJ1-5	CASSPTGGDQPQHF	TGTGCCAGCAGCCCGACAGGGGGCGATCAGCCCCAGCATTTT
NA	TRBV2	NA	TRBJ1-4	CASSKDSIAEKLFF	TGTGCCAGCAGTAAGGACTCGATCGCGGAAAAACTGTTTTTT
NA	TRBV7-9	NA	TRBJ2-6	CASSLGVISSSGANVLTF	TGTGCCAGCAGCTTAGGTGTCATCTCCTCCTCTGGGGCCAACGTCCTGACTTTC
NA	TRBV6-2/TRBV6-3	TRBD1	TRBJ1-6	CASSYDDREVSPLHF	TGTGCCAGCAGTTACGACGACAGGGAGGTCTCACCCCTCCACTTT
few	TRBV5-4	TRBD1	TRBJ2-1	CASSFGGRGYDYNEQFF	TGTGCCAGCAGCTTTGGGGGCAGGGGGTATGATTACAATGAGCAGTTCTTC
few	TRBV15	NA	TRBJ2-3	CATSRESQGPDTQYF	TGTGCCACCAGCAGAGAGTCGCAGGGACCAGATACGCAGTATTTT
many	TRBV7-8	TRBD1	TRBJ1-2	CASSLGGTAPKDGYTF	TGTGCCAGCAGCTTGGGCGGGACAGCCCCGAAGGATGGCTACACCTTC
few	TRBV12-3/TRBV12-4	TRBD1	TRBJ2-2	CASSLYQGAGGELFF	TGTGCCAGCAGTTTGTACCAGGGGGCGGGCGGGGAGCTGTTTTTT
NA	TRBV25-1	NA	TRBJ1-4	CASSAGLQATNEKLFF	TGTGCCAGCAGCGCGGGACTCCAGGCGACTAATGAAAAACTGTTTTTT
NA	TRBV20-1	TRBD2	TRBJ2-7	CSATGTSGSSSYEQYF	TGCAGTGCCACCGGGACTAGCGGGTCTAGCTCCTACGAGCAGTACTTC
NA	TRBV20-1	NA	TRBJ2-5	CSAPTVGRETQYF	TGCAGTGCCCCGACCGTCGGGAGAGAGACCCAGTACTTC
NA	TRBV10-3	TRBD2	TRBJ2-1	CAITQDRGGLDEQFF	TGTGCCATCACCCAAGATCGCGGGGGGCTGGATGAGCAGTTCTTC
NA	TRBV12-3/TRBV12-4	NA	TRBJ2-3	CASSFVASTDTQYF	TGTGCCAGCAGTTTTGTGGCTAGCACAGATACGCAGTATTTT
NA	TRBV19	TRBD1	TRBJ2-7	CAVQGQGLAEQYF	TGTGCCGTCCAGGGACAGGGTCTCGCCGAGCAGTACTTC
NA	TRBV7-4	TRBD1	TRBJ1-1	CASSQGQAMNTEAFF	TGTGCCAGCAGCCAGGGACAGGCGATGAACACTGAAGCTTTCTTT
NA	TRBV3-1	NA	TRBJ2-5	CASSQDWDRGAQETQYF	TGTGCCAGCAGCCAAGATTGGGACCGGGGGGCCCAAGAGACCCAGTACTTC
many	TRBV28	NA	TRBJ1-1	CASSSQGSTEAFF	TGTGCCAGCAGTTCCCAGGGGAGCACTGAAGCTTTCTTT
NA	TRBV20-1	NA	TRBJ2-1	CSATSAGGLSNEQFF	TGCAGTGCTACTTCTGCCGGGGGCCTTAGCAATGAGCAGTTCTTC
NA	TRBV9	NA	TRBJ2-3	CASSVAVNTDTQYF	TGTGCCAGCAGCGTAGCGGTGAACACAGATACGCAGTATTTT
NA	TRBV6-1	NA	TRBJ1-1	CASSWRGGVNTEAFF	TGTGCCAGCAGTTGGAGGGGAGGGGTGAACACTGAAGCTTTCTTT
few	TRBV7-6	NA	TRBJ1-1	CASSLDRFRNTEAFF	TGTGCCAGCAGTTTGGACAGATTTAGAAACACTGAAGCTTTCTTT
NA	TRBV6-2/TRBV6-3	TRBD2	TRBJ2-3	CASSSRTSGINTDTQYF	TGTGCCAGCAGTTCTCGGACTAGCGGGATCAACACAGATACGCAGTATTTT
NA	TRBV5-1	TRBD2	TRBJ2-1	CASSGTSGGAKNEQFF	TGCGCCAGCAGCGGAACTAGCGGGGGGGCCAAAAATGAGCAGTTCTTC
few	TRBV7-9	NA	TRBJ1-2	CASSPPGGRGYTF	TGTGCCAGCAGCCCCCCCGGGGGTCGTGGCTACACCTTC
NA	TRBV15	TRBD2	TRBJ2-5	CATSRAPGTSGQGTQYF	TGTGCCACCAGCAGAGCGCCCGGGACTAGCGGCCAGGGGACCCAGTACTTC
NA	TRBV28	NA	TRBJ2-3	CASSPRHTWGTDTQYF	TGTGCCAGCAGTCCGCGGCACACTTGGGGCACAGATACGCAGTATTTT
few	TRBV20-1	NA	TRBJ2-7	CSASQRNEQYF	TGCAGTGCTAGCCAAAGAAACGAGCAGTACTTC